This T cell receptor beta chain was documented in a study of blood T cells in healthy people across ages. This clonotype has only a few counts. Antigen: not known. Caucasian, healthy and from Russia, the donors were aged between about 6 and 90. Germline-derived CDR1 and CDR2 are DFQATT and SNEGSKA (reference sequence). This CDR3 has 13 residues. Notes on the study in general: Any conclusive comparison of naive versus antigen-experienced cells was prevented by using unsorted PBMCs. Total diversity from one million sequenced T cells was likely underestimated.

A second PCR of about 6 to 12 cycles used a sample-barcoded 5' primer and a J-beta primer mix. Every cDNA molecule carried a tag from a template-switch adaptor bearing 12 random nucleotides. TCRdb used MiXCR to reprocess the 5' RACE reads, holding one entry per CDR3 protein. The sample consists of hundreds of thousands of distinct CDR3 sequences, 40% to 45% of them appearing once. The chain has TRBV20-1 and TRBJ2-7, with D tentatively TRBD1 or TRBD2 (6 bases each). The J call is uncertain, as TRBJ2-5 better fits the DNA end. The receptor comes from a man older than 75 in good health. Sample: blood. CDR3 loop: CSVRGRIGETQYF. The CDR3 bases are TGCAGTGTCCGGGGGCGTATTGGGGAGACCCAGTACTTC.